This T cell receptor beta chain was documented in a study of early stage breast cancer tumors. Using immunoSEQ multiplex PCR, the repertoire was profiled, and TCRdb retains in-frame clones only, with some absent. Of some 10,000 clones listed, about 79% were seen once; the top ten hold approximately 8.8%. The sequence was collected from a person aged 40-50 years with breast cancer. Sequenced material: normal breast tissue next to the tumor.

CDR3 nucleotide sequence: TGTGCCTGGAGTTCCCCTCGGGAACAGCGGGCTAGAGCCCAGTTCTTC. This translates into CAWSSPREQRARAQFF. This chain links TRBV30 with TRBJ2-1; TRBD2 is a possible D gene (6 bases). This CDR3 is built from 16 residues. V was pared by 2 bases and J by 13 bases, with 27 bases between. Germline CDR1 reads GTSNPN; CDR2 reads SVGIG (reference sequence).